One and the same sample provided the 9 T cell receptor beta chains below, sequenced in a study of blood T cell repertoires in COVID-19 (dated by TCRdb to 2020 to 2021). Libraries were constructed by the immunoSEQ multiplex PCR assay. TCRdb took this table from immuneACCESS and kept in-frame rearrangements with V and J called. Such tables lack part of the clones; where checked against another copy, unresolved V genes explain under half of the gap, and the rest is unexplained. The sample table holds approximately 190,000 clones, of which over 75% were seen once. The ten largest account for 0.5% to 0.6% of the sample. The sequenced sample consisted of peripheral blood. Receptors were obtained from a middle-aged man with acute or convalescent COVID-19.

This clone came up a few times. The chain carries TRBV27 and TRBJ2-2, with a weak D call TRBD1 (5 bases). Per the germline V gene, CDR1 is MNHEY and CDR2 is SMNVEV (reference sequence). Trimming took 0 bases from V and 6 from J, leaving 8 bases between them. There are 14 residues in the CDR3. The CDR3 coding sequence is TGTGCCAGCAGTTTATCCAGGGCGGCCGGGGAGCTGTTTTTT. Translated, it gives CASSLSRAAGELFF.

This chain joins TRBV4-3 and TRBJ2-3; TRBD1 matches at 9 bases. V trimming: 2 bases; J trimming: 5 bases; junction bases outside the gene matches: 5. This CDR3 has 15 residues. Germline lookup yields CDR1 LGHNA and CDR2 YSLEER. The CDR3 protein is CASSQTDRGIDTQYF. The CDR3 DNA is TGCGCCAGCAGCCAAACGGACAGGGGAATAGATACGCAGTATTTT.

The rearrangement links TRBV9 to TRBJ1-2; no definite D call. The germline CDR1 and CDR2 sequences are SGDLS and YYNGEE. The CDR3 loop spans 14 amino acids. Trimming took 6 bases from V and 4 from J, leaving 16 bases between them. The CDR3 nucleotides are TGTGCCAGCACCCCCAGAGGGCTCCGCTATGGCTACACCTTC. Its translation: CASTPRGLRYGYTF.

The J gene is TRBJ2-1, the V gene TRBV3-1 (or the pseudogene TRBV3-2); possibly TRBD2 for D (6 bases). CDR1 is LGHDT and CDR2 is YNNKEL in the germline V gene (reference sequence). The CDR3 sequence is 17 residues long. V was cut by 4 bases and J by 5 bases, with 21 bases left in between. The CDR3 sequence: CASSPPEGGRTDNEQFF. CDR3 DNA: TGTGCCAGCAGCCCCCCTGAGGGTGGGAGGACCGACAATGAGCAGTTCTTC.

The V call is TRBV25-1, the J call TRBJ1-5; no reliable D call. The CDR3 extends over 16 amino acids. Germline V lookup: CDR1 MGHDK, CDR2 SYGVNS. Trimming stripped 4 bases from V and 2 bases from J, with 15 bases between. The CDR3: CASSGAGNFGNQPQHF. The CDR3 DNA sequence: TGTGCCAGCAGTGGGGCAGGAAACTTTGGCAATCAGCCCCAGCATTTT.

The chain employs TRBV9 and TRBJ2-1; D unresolved. The germline gives CDR1 SGDLS, CDR2 YYNGEE. The V gene lost 0 bases and the J gene lost 8 bases, with 12 bases spanning the gap. This CDR3 is 14 amino acids long. The CDR3 loop reads CASSVDPSGHEQFF. CDR3 DNA: TGTGCCAGCAGCGTAGATCCGTCTGGGCATGAGCAGTTCTTC.

The chain is built from TRBV9 and TRBJ1-2; 10 bases line up with TRBD1. The CDR3 runs 14 residues. Looked up from germline, CDR1 is SGDLS and CDR2 is YYNGEE. Losses at the gene ends were 0 bases for V and 8 bases for J; bases not matched to a gene: 4. CDR3 sequence reads: CASSVGTGGEGYTF. CDR3 DNA sequence: TGTGCCAGCAGCGTAGGGACAGGGGGGGAAGGCTACACCTTC.

V gene TRBV5-6 combines with J gene TRBJ2-7, with 10 bases that match TRBD2. The CDR3 contains 15 residues. Germline lookup yields CDR1 SGHDT and CDR2 YYEEEE. V trimming: 0 bases; J trimming: 5 bases; junction bases outside the gene matches: 5. CDR3 nucleotides: TGTGCCAGCAGCTTGGCAGCTAGCGGGAGACACGAGCAGTACTTC. This gives the protein CASSLAASGRHEQYF.

This clone has a single count. CDR3 in amino acids: CASSFGDRGFRDTQYF. The DNA for the CDR3 is TGTGCCAGCAGTTTTGGGGACAGGGGGTTTCGGGATACGCAGTATTTT. The chain joins TRBV28 to TRBJ2-3; 11 bases line up with TRBD1. Germline trimming cut 3 bases from V and 6 bases from J; bases unmatched to any gene: 8. Looked up from germline, CDR1 is MDHEN and CDR2 is SYDVKM. The CDR3 runs to 16 residues.